This TCR beta chain was documented in a study of T cell repertoires in cytomegalovirus infection (dated by TCRdb to about 2019). General notes on the study: Peptide stimulations targeted recently identified HLA-C-restricted CMV epitopes, whose presentation resists viral immunomodulation, together with well-studied HLA-B-restricted epitopes. The HLA type of each donor mattered for the analysis, because public TCR beta signatures pointed to carriage of CMV infection along with the matching HLA type. Here is what the overall study found, with its caveats: In both this cohort and an independent cohort of 300 to 450 donors, the cumulative frequency of public TCR beta family members distinguished carriers of CMV infection plus the relevant HLA type. The ex vivo response was dominated by HLA-C-restricted CMV-specific TCR beta clonotypes, and the single most frequent clonotype in two of eight donors was supplied by these HLA-C-restricted clonotypes.

The treatment or condition label, read with the paper, signifies: in vitro stimulation with specific CMV peptide epitopes to enrich CMV-specific T cells. Data came from an Illumina HiSeq 1500. The raw public reads went through TCRdb reprocessing: fastp at Q25, MiXCR clone calling, in-frame beta chains kept. Rows with one shared CDR3 protein collapse into an entry with the most common genes and DNA. Recorded for this sample are around 39,000 distinct CDR3 sequences; around half of them occurred a single time. The biggest ten clones account for 80% to 95% of the sample. V is clipped by 8 bases and J by 5 bases, and the sequence between their germline boundaries is 13 bases long. The CDR3, cysteine through phenylalanine, is 12 amino acids long. CDR3 DNA is the only sequence kept; it has 36 bases, read in frame from the first base. This clonotype was seen just once. Its antigen target is currently unknown. No per-base quality is available; no much larger clone lies one base away. A read on its own is weak evidence.

This TCR was sampled from a human donor in good health (CMV status not recorded). Some clones in this sample may be carry-over from other donors' samples. The specimen comprised CD8+ T cells from cultured PBMCs, sampled from culture after CMV antigen stimulation. The sequence links TRBV12-3 or TRBV12-4 to TRBJ2-7; matching of 5 bases hints at TRBD1 as the D gene. The nucleotide sequence is given as TGTGCCAGCTCACCCTGGGGCCACGAGCAGTACTTC. The encoded protein is CASSPWGHEQYF.